This is a list of T cell receptor beta chains from one sample in a study of blood T cell repertoires in COVID-19. TCRdb keeps only in-frame clones here, not all; method: immunoSEQ multiplex PCR. The data contain over 400,000 clones, 85% to 90% of them singletons. Sample: peripheral blood. These TCRs come from a woman in her forties or fifties with COVID-19, enrolled during active disease. Both conserved end residues are part of each CDR3. A D gene is named only where the DNA matches it firmly. Clone size is not always given. Where it is, it says once, few, many or a class for expanded clones.

V gene: TRBV6-5; J gene: TRBJ2-1; clone size: -; D gene: -; CDR3 protein: CASSSDYLSSYNEQFF; CDR3 DNA: TGTGCCAGCAGTTCCGACTACCTGAGCTCCTACAATGAGCAGTTCTTC
V gene: TRBV6-2/TRBV6-3; J gene: TRBJ1-2; clone size: -; D gene: -; CDR3 protein: CASSPYRAYGYTF; CDR3 DNA: TGTGCCAGCAGTCCATACAGGGCCTATGGCTACACCTTC
V gene: TRBV12-3/TRBV12-4; J gene: TRBJ2-1; clone size: -; D gene: -; CDR3 protein: CASSLDTYNEQFF; CDR3 DNA: TGTGCCAGCAGCCTCGACACTTACAATGAGCAGTTCTTC
V gene: TRBV19; J gene: TRBJ2-1; clone size: once; D gene: -; CDR3 protein: CASSIGQGNEQFF; CDR3 DNA: TGTGCCAGTAGTATAGGGCAGGGCAATGAGCAGTTCTTC
V gene: TRBV5-1; J gene: TRBJ1-2; clone size: -; D gene: -; CDR3 protein: CASSLGQANYGYTF; CDR3 DNA: TGCGCCAGCAGCTTGGGACAGGCTAACTATGGCTACACCTTC
V gene: TRBV14; J gene: TRBJ2-7; clone size: -; D gene: TRBD2; CDR3 protein: CASSGGLDLEQYF; CDR3 DNA: TGTGCCAGCAGCGGGGGACTAGATCTCGAGCAGTACTTC
V gene: TRBV19; J gene: TRBJ2-7; clone size: -; D gene: TRBD1; CDR3 protein: CASGDRGTYEQYF; CDR3 DNA: TGTGCCAGCGGGGACAGGGGAACCTACGAGCAGTACTTC
V gene: TRBV11-2; J gene: TRBJ2-1; clone size: once; D gene: TRBD2; CDR3 protein: CASSPPGTSGGAPNEQFF; CDR3 DNA: TGTGCCAGCAGCCCCCCCGGGACTAGCGGGGGGGCCCCCAATGAGCAGTTCTTC
V gene: TRBV5-1; J gene: TRBJ2-7; clone size: -; D gene: TRBD1; CDR3 protein: CASGTDRGFYSEQYF; CDR3 DNA: TGCGCCAGCGGTACCGACAGGGGGTTCTACTCCGAGCAGTACTTC
V gene: TRBV30; J gene: TRBJ1-1; clone size: -; D gene: TRBD1; CDR3 protein: CAWKATGWVDTEAFF; CDR3 DNA: TGTGCCTGGAAGGCGACAGGGTGGGTCGACACTGAAGCTTTCTTT
V gene: TRBV9; J gene: TRBJ1-3; clone size: -; D gene: -; CDR3 protein: CASSVGGTTGNTIYF; CDR3 DNA: TGTGCCAGCAGCGTGGGGGGTACAACTGGAAACACCATATATTTT
V gene: TRBV7-2; J gene: TRBJ1-5; clone size: -; D gene: -; CDR3 protein: CASSQRASGNQPQHF; CDR3 DNA: TGTGCCAGCAGCCAACGGGCTAGCGGCAATCAGCCCCAGCATTTT
V gene: TRBV3-1/TRBV3-2; J gene: TRBJ1-5; clone size: -; D gene: -; CDR3 protein: CASSLGADFNQPQHF; CDR3 DNA: TGTGCCAGCAGCCTAGGAGCGGACTTCAATCAGCCCCAGCATTTT
V gene: TRBV5-6; J gene: TRBJ1-2; clone size: -; D gene: -; CDR3 protein: CASSLGRGIYVYTF; CDR3 DNA: TGTGCCAGCAGCTTGGGGAGGGGCATCTATGTCTACACCTTC
V gene: TRBV6-2/TRBV6-3; J gene: TRBJ2-2; clone size: -; D gene: TRBD2; CDR3 protein: CASSYRSGGGGELFF; CDR3 DNA: TGTGCCAGCAGTTACCGTAGCGGGGGTGGGGGGGAGCTGTTTTTT
V gene: TRBV30; J gene: TRBJ1-2; clone size: -; D gene: -; CDR3 protein: CAWTPNFGYTF; CDR3 DNA: TGTGCCTGGACCCCTAATTTTGGCTACACCTTC
V gene: TRBV30; J gene: TRBJ1-3; clone size: -; D gene: -; CDR3 protein: CAWRGGLGAGNTIYF; CDR3 DNA: TGTGCCTGGAGGGGGGGGTTGGGCGCTGGAAACACCATATATTTT
V gene: TRBV24-1; J gene: TRBJ1-2; clone size: -; D gene: -; CDR3 protein: CATSDLQHGGYTF; CDR3 DNA: TGTGCCACCAGTGATTTGCAGCACGGGGGCTACACCTTC
V gene: TRBV6-4; J gene: TRBJ2-2; clone size: -; D gene: -; CDR3 protein: CASSPEVALGELFF; CDR3 DNA: TGTGCCAGCAGTCCTGAGGTGGCTTTAGGGGAGCTGTTTTTT
V gene: TRBV19; J gene: TRBJ1-2; clone size: -; D gene: TRBD1; CDR3 protein: CASSPPGTGNYGYTF; CDR3 DNA: TGTGCCAGTAGCCCGCCCGGGACAGGGAACTATGGCTACACCTTC
V gene: TRBV20-1; J gene: TRBJ1-1; clone size: -; D gene: -; CDR3 protein: CSATNTEAFF; CDR3 DNA: TGCAGTGCGACTAACACTGAAGCTTTCTTT
V gene: TRBV7-9; J gene: TRBJ2-3; clone size: -; D gene: TRBD2; CDR3 protein: CASSLGASGVGDTQYF; CDR3 DNA: TGTGCCAGCAGCTTAGGCGCTAGCGGGGTGGGAGATACGCAGTATTTT
V gene: TRBV12-5; J gene: TRBJ1-1; clone size: -; D gene: TRBD1; CDR3 protein: CASGTGQGMTGTEAFF; CDR3 DNA: TGTGCTAGTGGGACCGGACAGGGAATGACGGGGACTGAAGCTTTCTTT
V gene: TRBV7-3; J gene: TRBJ1-2; clone size: -; D gene: TRBD1; CDR3 protein: CASSSGTGFYGYTF; CDR3 DNA: TGTGCCAGCAGCTCCGGGACAGGGTTCTATGGCTACACCTTC
V gene: TRBV12-3/TRBV12-4; J gene: TRBJ2-2; clone size: -; D gene: -; CDR3 protein: CASSPPAGELFF; CDR3 DNA: TGTGCCAGCAGCCCCCCCGCCGGGGAGCTGTTTTTT
V gene: TRBV3-1/TRBV3-2; J gene: TRBJ2-7; clone size: -; D gene: TRBD1; CDR3 protein: CASSQGTGDNYEQYF; CDR3 DNA: TGTGCCAGCAGCCAAGGGACAGGGGATAATTACGAGCAGTACTTC
V gene: TRBV5-6; J gene: TRBJ1-4; clone size: -; D gene: TRBD1; CDR3 protein: CASSFRRQGEKLFF; CDR3 DNA: TGTGCCAGCAGCTTCCGTCGACAGGGAGAAAAACTGTTTTTT
V gene: TRBV4-1; J gene: TRBJ1-4; clone size: once; D gene: -; CDR3 protein: CASSQGGGRGSPNREKLFF; CDR3 DNA: TGCGCCAGCAGCCAAGGAGGGGGACGGGGATCTCCGAACCGGGAAAAACTGTTTTTT
V gene: TRBV11-3; J gene: TRBJ2-4; clone size: -; D gene: TRBD1; CDR3 protein: CARRPGQKNIQYF; CDR3 DNA: TGTGCCAGGCGGCCGGGACAGAAAAACATTCAGTACTTC
V gene: TRBV2; J gene: TRBJ1-1; clone size: -; D gene: -; CDR3 protein: CASLRTEAFF; CDR3 DNA: TGTGCCAGCTTGCGAACTGAAGCTTTCTTT
V gene: TRBV12-5; J gene: TRBJ1-5; clone size: -; D gene: -; CDR3 protein: CASGLVGWGQNNQPQHF; CDR3 DNA: TGTGCTAGTGGTTTGGTAGGATGGGGCCAGAACAATCAGCCCCAGCATTTT
V gene: TRBV5-4; J gene: TRBJ2-3; clone size: once; D gene: -; CDR3 protein: CASSWESSDTQYF; CDR3 DNA: TGTGCCAGCAGCTGGGAGTCGTCAGATACGCAGTATTTT
V gene: TRBV19; J gene: TRBJ2-6; clone size: -; D gene: TRBD1; CDR3 protein: CASSIGGLGQGRSGANVLTF; CDR3 DNA: TGTGCCAGTAGTATTGGAGGCTTGGGACAGGGCCGCTCTGGGGCCAACGTCCTGACTTTC
V gene: TRBV19; J gene: TRBJ2-1; clone size: once; D gene: TRBD1; CDR3 protein: CASSSEFWGQSISYNEQFF; CDR3 DNA: TGTGCCAGTAGTTCTGAGTTTTGGGGACAGAGTATCTCCTACAATGAGCAGTTCTTC
V gene: TRBV10-2; J gene: TRBJ1-1; clone size: -; D gene: -; CDR3 protein: CASSEFGSAEAFF; CDR3 DNA: TGCGCCAGCAGTGAGTTCGGGAGCGCTGAAGCTTTCTTT